The rows below give T cell receptor beta chains drawn from one sample of a study of T cells in Graves' hyperthyroidism and ophthalmopathy. TCRdb analysed the multiplex PCR reads with MiXCR anew, one entry per CDR3 protein. Of hundreds of thousands of distinct CDR3 sequences in the sample, about 43% were seen once. Sequencing was carried out using peripheral blood or thyroid tissue (not recorded which). The source is a woman between 18 and 29 years old with Graves' hyperthyroidism. Each CDR3 is given with its conserved first and last residue. Fields, in order: D gene, J gene, clone size, CDR3 length, V gene, CDR3 DNA, CDR3 protein. D genes are given only for firm matches. Size is omitted from some rows. Given values are once, few, many or a class for expanded clones.

NA | TRBJ2-7 | few | 15 | TRBV7-6 | TGTGCCAGCAGTGCACCCGGGACGGCCCAGGGGGAGCAGTACTTC | CASSAPGTAQGEQYF
TRBD1 | TRBJ1-5 | many | 14 | TRBV2 | TGTGCCAGCAGGAGGGACAGTAGCAATCAGCCCCAGCATTTT | CASRRDSSNQPQHF
TRBD1 | TRBJ1-1 | once | 13 | TRBV20-1 | TGCAGTGCCGCCGAGACAGGGCACTCCCTAGCTTTCTTT | CSAAETGHSLAFF
NA | TRBJ1-1 | once | 13 | TRBV7-9 | TGTGCCAGCAGCCATTTCGTGAACACTGGAGCTTTCTTT | CASSHFVNTGAFF
NA | TRBJ1-1 | NA | 13 | TRBV24-1 | TGTGCCACACGTTCCGGGGATTTCACTGAAGCTTTCTTT | CATRSGDFTEAFF
TRBD1 | TRBJ2-5 | NA | 13 | TRBV29-1 | TGCAGCATCCTGACAGGGGGCGCGAAGACCCAGTACTTC | CSILTGGAKTQYF
NA | TRBJ1-4 | NA | 14 | TRBV7-2 | TGTGCCAGCAGCTCGGACGGCTTTAATGAAAAACTGTTTTTT | CASSSDGFNEKLFF
NA | TRBJ1-3 | NA | 15 | TRBV19 | TGTGCCAGTAGTATTGGGGGGGGCTCTGGAAACACCATATATTTT | CASSIGGGSGNTIYF
TRBD2 | TRBJ2-7 | few | 15 | TRBV20-1 | TGCAGTGCTAGGGGTGATAGCGGGAGCTCCTACGAGCAGTACTTC | CSARGDSGSSYEQYF
NA | TRBJ2-2 | NA | 14 | TRBV2 | TGTGCCAGCAGGCCAACAGGGAAATCCGGGGAGCTGTTTTTT | CASRPTGKSGELFF
NA | TRBJ1-5 | few | 14 | TRBV7-9 | TGTGCCAGCAGCCCCGGGGCAGGCGGTCAGCCCCAGCATTTT | CASSPGAGGQPQHF
NA | TRBJ2-7 | few | 15 | TRBV20-1 | TGCAGTGCTAGAGATTATGGCGGGACCGCCTACGAGCAGTACTTC | CSARDYGGTAYEQYF
NA | TRBJ1-6 | many | 15 | TRBV15 | TGTGCCACCAGCTTCAGGGGCTCCTATAATTCACCCCTCCACTTT | CATSFRGSYNSPLHF
NA | TRBJ2-7 | few | 17 | TRBV10-3 | TGTGCCATCAGTGCTTTTGTAGAACTAGCTCTCACCTACGAGCAGTACTTC | CAISAFVELALTYEQYF
NA | TRBJ2-2 | NA | 15 | TRBV6-4 | TGTGCCAGCAGTGACTCTGGACAGTCTATCGGGGAGCTGTTTTTT | CASSDSGQSIGELFF
NA | TRBJ1-2 | NA | 15 | TRBV6-5 | TGTGCCAGCACCTACGTAGGGAGGGTTTGGGATGGCTACACCTTC | CASTYVGRVWDGYTF